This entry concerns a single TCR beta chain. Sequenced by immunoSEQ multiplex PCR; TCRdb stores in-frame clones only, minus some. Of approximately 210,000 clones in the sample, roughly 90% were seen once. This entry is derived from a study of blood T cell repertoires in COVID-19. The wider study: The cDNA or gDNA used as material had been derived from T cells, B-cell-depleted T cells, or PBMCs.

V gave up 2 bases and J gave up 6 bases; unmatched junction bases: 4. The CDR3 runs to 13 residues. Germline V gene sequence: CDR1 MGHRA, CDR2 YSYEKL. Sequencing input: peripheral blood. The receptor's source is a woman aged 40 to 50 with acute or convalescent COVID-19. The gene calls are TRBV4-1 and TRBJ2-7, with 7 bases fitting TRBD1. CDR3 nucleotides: TGCGCCAGCAGCCAAACAGGGGTTGGCGAGCAGTACGTC. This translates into CASSQTGVGEQYV.